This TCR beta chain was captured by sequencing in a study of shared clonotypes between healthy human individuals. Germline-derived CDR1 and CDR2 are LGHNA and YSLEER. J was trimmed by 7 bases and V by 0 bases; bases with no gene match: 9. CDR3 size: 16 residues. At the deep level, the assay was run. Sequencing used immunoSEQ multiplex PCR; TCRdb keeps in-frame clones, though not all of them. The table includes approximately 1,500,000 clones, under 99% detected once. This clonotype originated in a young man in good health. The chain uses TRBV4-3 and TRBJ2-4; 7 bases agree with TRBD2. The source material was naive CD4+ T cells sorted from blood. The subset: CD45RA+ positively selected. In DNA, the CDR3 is TGCGCCAGCAGCCAAGATCTACTTGCGGGAGTGAACATTCAGTACTTC. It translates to CASSQDLLAGVNIQYF.